This is a list of T cell receptor beta chains from one sample in a study of blood T cell repertoires in COVID-19. The data were produced by immunoSEQ multiplex PCR, yet TCRdb's version contains in-frame clones alone and is incomplete. The sample lists some 240,000 clones, about nine tenths occurring once. The sequencing input was peripheral blood. These receptors all come from a man aged 55 to 70 who had recovered from COVID-19. Each CDR3 is given with its conserved first and last residue. D genes are given only for firm matches. Size is omitted from some rows. Given values are once, few, many or a class for expanded clones.

>TRBD1|TRBJ2-7|TRBV2|NA
CASSDRGLLYEQYF
TGTGCCAGCAGTGACAGGGGGCTCCTCTACGAGCAGTACTTC
>TRBD2|TRBJ2-2|TRBV2|few
CASRRSNGGGTGELFF
TGTGCCAGCAGACGATCAAATGGGGGGGGCACCGGGGAGCTGTTTTTT
>NA|TRBJ2-3|TRBV4-1|once
CASSQEGRFYTDTQYF
TGCGCCAGCAGCCAAGAAGGGAGATTCTACACAGATACGCAGTATTTT
>NA|TRBJ2-3|TRBV21-1|NA
CASSKPDSCTDTQYF
TGTGCCAGCAGCAAACCGGACTCCTGCACAGATACGCAGTATTTT
>TRBD2|TRBJ2-1|TRBV7-3|NA
CASSLFLAGYNEQFF
TGTGCCAGCAGCTTATTTCTAGCGGGGTACAATGAGCAGTTCTTC
>NA|TRBJ1-5|TRBV6-1|NA
CASSELGGGAGNQPQHF
TGTGCCAGCAGTGAATTGGGGGGGGGCGCAGGCAATCAGCCCCAGCATTTT
>NA|TRBJ2-1|TRBV9|NA
CASSARGDSAYNEQFF
TGTGCCAGCAGCGCGAGAGGGGACTCGGCCTACAATGAGCAGTTCTTC
>NA|TRBJ2-2|TRBV7-9|NA
CASSPDWGTTGELFF
TGTGCCAGCAGTCCGGACTGGGGGACTACCGGGGAGCTGTTTTTT
>TRBD2|TRBJ2-3|TRBV28|NA
CASSTQRGSTDTQYF
TGTGCCAGCAGTACACAGCGGGGCAGCACAGATACGCAGTATTTT
>TRBD1|TRBJ2-1|TRBV10-3|NA
CAISEPNGTGRVNNEQFF
TGTGCCATCAGTGAGCCCAATGGGACAGGGCGGGTGAACAATGAGCAGTTCTTC
>NA|TRBJ2-2|TRBV10-3|NA
CAISGTSANTGELFF
TGTGCCATCAGTGGGACATCCGCGAACACCGGGGAGCTGTTTTTT
>TRBD1|TRBJ1-4|TRBV11-2|once
CASSLGDRDNEKLFF
TGTGCCAGCAGCTTAGGGGACAGAGATAATGAAAAACTGTTTTTT
>TRBD2|TRBJ2-2|TRBV6-4|NA
CASSRQGLAGVGNTGELFF
TGTGCCAGCAGCAGGCAGGGACTAGCGGGAGTTGGGAACACCGGGGAGCTGTTTTTT
>TRBD1|TRBJ2-7|TRBV19|NA
CASSRSGQGAHEQYF
TGTGCCAGTAGTCGCAGTGGGCAGGGGGCCCACGAGCAGTACTTC
>TRBD1|TRBJ2-4|TRBV9|NA
CEADRVVDIQYF
TGTGAGGCGGACAGGGTTGTGGACATTCAGTACTTC
>NA|TRBJ1-4|TRBV30|NA
CAWSAQGEKLFF
TGTGCCTGGAGTGCACAGGGTGAAAAACTGTTTTTT
>NA|TRBJ1-3|TRBV18|NA
CASSPARQGNTIYF
TGTGCCAGCTCACCAGCACGACAGGGAAACACCATATATTTT
>TRBD1|TRBJ2-1|TRBV24-1|NA
CATSDPSRTGVFHEQFF
TGTGCCACCAGTGACCCCTCCCGGACAGGGGTTTTCCATGAGCAGTTCTTC
>NA|TRBJ2-7|TRBV6-2/TRBV6-3|NA
CASSYGRGGLSYEQYF
TGTGCCAGCAGTTACGGGAGGGGGGGCCTCTCCTACGAGCAGTACTTC
>TRBD2|TRBJ2-7|TRBV19|once
CASSIGGLAGDTYEQYF
TGTGCCAGTAGTATAGGGGGACTAGCGGGAGACACCTACGAGCAGTACTTC
>TRBD1|TRBJ1-4|TRBV27|NA
CASRLTGANEKLFF
TGTGCCAGCAGGCTGACAGGGGCTAATGAAAAACTGTTTTTT
>TRBD1|TRBJ1-4|TRBV7-2|NA
CASSYQGTAFNEKLFF
TGTGCCAGCAGCTACCAAGGGACAGCCTTTAATGAAAAACTGTTTTTT
>TRBD2|TRBJ2-3|TRBV6-1|NA
CASSEQSLAGSSTDTQYF
TGTGCCAGCAGTGAACAGTCGCTAGCGGGCAGTAGCACAGATACGCAGTATTTT
>NA|TRBJ1-6|TRBV15|NA
CATSRASTYNSPLHF
TGTGCCACCAGCAGGGCTTCCACCTATAATTCACCCCTCCACTTT
>NA|TRBJ1-6|TRBV9|NA
CASSREAGVNNSPLHF
TGTGCCAGCAGCCGAGAAGCAGGGGTCAATAATTCACCCCTCCACTTT
>NA|TRBJ1-3|TRBV10-3|NA
CAISEAGSGNTIYF
TGTGCCATCAGTGAGGCAGGTTCTGGAAACACCATATATTTT
>NA|TRBJ2-2|TRBV7-2|NA
CASSFRTVNTGELFF
TGTGCCAGCAGCTTCAGGACAGTTAACACCGGGGAGCTGTTTTTT
>NA|TRBJ2-7|TRBV5-1|NA
CASNPAPGYEQYF
TGCGCCAGCAATCCCGCCCCAGGCTACGAGCAGTACTTC
>NA|TRBJ1-5|TRBV2|NA
CASSYIGGSQPQHF
TGTGCCAGCAGTTATATTGGGGGGAGCCAGCCCCAGCATTTT
>NA|TRBJ2-3|TRBV18|NA
CASFWGGSADTQYF
TGTGCCAGCTTTTGGGGCGGTTCAGCAGATACGCAGTATTTT
>NA|TRBJ2-7|TRBV11-2|NA
CASGSPRYEQYF
TGTGCCAGCGGTTCTCCCCGGTACGAGCAGTACTTC
>NA|TRBJ1-5|TRBV19|NA
CASSIKGDSNQPQHF
TGTGCCAGTAGTATAAAAGGGGATAGCAATCAGCCCCAGCATTTT
>NA|TRBJ2-7|TRBV28|NA
CASSVGGTTNYEQYF
TGTGCCAGCAGTGTAGGGGGAACGACCAACTACGAGCAGTACTTC
>TRBD1|TRBJ2-7|TRBV6-1|NA
CASSEPGQGDEQYF
TGTGCCAGCAGTGAGCCGGGACAGGGAGACGAGCAGTACTTC
>NA|TRBJ1-5|TRBV12-3/TRBV12-4|NA
CASPTETNQPQHF
TGTGCCAGCCCGACAGAAACTAATCAGCCCCAGCATTTT
>TRBD1|TRBJ1-2|TRBV7-3|NA
CASSLSPDRVGYTF
TGTGCCAGCAGCTTAAGTCCGGACAGGGTCGGCTACACCTTC
>TRBD1|TRBJ1-4|TRBV5-1|NA
CASSSYRGRDGEKLFF
TGCGCCAGCAGCAGTTACAGGGGGAGGGACGGCGAAAAACTGTTTTTT
>TRBD1|TRBJ2-7|TRBV6-6|NA
CASRNGDRGDEQYF
TGTGCCAGCAGAAATGGAGACAGGGGTGACGAGCAGTACTTC
>NA|TRBJ1-6|TRBV27|NA
CASREVRGNNSPLHF
TGTGCCAGCAGGGAGGTCCGAGGGAATAATTCACCCCTCCACTTT
>TRBD1|TRBJ2-7|TRBV11-2|NA
CASSLVGSGTGLYEQYF
TGTGCCAGCAGCTTAGTTGGTTCAGGGACAGGGCTTTACGAGCAGTACTTC
>NA|TRBJ2-7|TRBV24-1|NA
CATSDFRGEQYF
TGTGCCACCAGTGATTTCCGCGGCGAGCAGTACTTC
>TRBD1|TRBJ1-1|TRBV4-3|once
CASSQEQGDTEAFF
TGCGCCAGCAGCCAGGAGCAGGGGGACACTGAAGCTTTCTTT
>NA|TRBJ2-7|TRBV7-9|NA
CASSPGQLNEQYF
TGTGCCAGCAGTCCGGGACAATTAAACGAGCAGTACTTC
>NA|TRBJ1-5|TRBV27|NA
CASRDSANQPQHF
TGTGCCAGCAGGGACAGCGCCAATCAGCCCCAGCATTTT
>TRBD2|TRBJ2-6|TRBV7-6|few
CASSLSGGTGANVLTF
TGTGCCAGCAGCCTTAGCGGGGGAACCGGGGCCAACGTCCTGACTTTC
>TRBD1|TRBJ1-2|TRBV5-1|NA
CASSLDYRQGDGYTF
TGCGCCAGCAGCTTGGATTACAGACAGGGGGATGGCTACACCTTC